These T cell receptor beta chains were read from a single sample in a study of cytomegalovirus exposure and HLA in healthy donors. TCRdb keeps only in-frame clones here, not all; method: immunoSEQ multiplex PCR. This table has about 90,000 clones, around 89% appearing once. Material for sequencing was PBMCs. Source of these receptors: a man between 18 and 29 years old in good health and CMV-seronegative. CDR3s include the opening cysteine and the closing phenylalanine or tryptophan. A D gene is named only where the DNA matches it firmly. Expanded clones get a size class; other rows say once, few or many, or leave the size out.

>TRBJ1-2|TRBV12-5|.|.
CASGLGGYGYTF
TGTGCTAGTGGTTTGGGCGGCTATGGCTACACCTTC
>TRBJ1-2|TRBV7-2|.|TRBD1
CASRQTGQNYGYTF
TGTGCCAGCAGACAAACGGGACAGAACTATGGCTACACCTTC
>TRBJ2-1|TRBV7-2|.|TRBD2
CASSLASGTTPYNEQFF
TGTGCCAGCAGCCTCGCCTCCGGGACTACACCTTACAATGAGCAGTTCTTC
>TRBJ2-7|TRBV5-4|.|TRBD2
CASSHFGLAGVTEQYF
TGTGCCAGCAGTCATTTCGGACTAGCGGGAGTGACTGAGCAGTACTTC
>TRBJ1-5|TRBV7-3|.|.
CASILLCGEQPQHF
TGTGCCAGCATCCTCCTTTGCGGGGAACAGCCCCAGCATTTT
>TRBJ1-1|TRBV4-1|.|.
CASSQAGGNTEAFF
TGCGCCAGCAGCCAAGCAGGTGGGAACACTGAAGCTTTCTTT
>TRBJ2-1|TRBV28|.|TRBD2
CASTGSAGGAYNEQFF
TGTGCCAGCACCGGATCAGCGGGAGGGGCCTACAATGAGCAGTTCTTC
>TRBJ2-7|TRBV14|.|TRBD2
CASSQRLAGVYEQYF
TGTGCCAGCAGCCAAAGGCTAGCGGGAGTGTACGAGCAGTACTTC
>TRBJ2-2|TRBV2|.|.
CASSVASHITGELFF
TGTGCCAGCAGTGTGGCTAGCCATATCACCGGGGAGCTGTTTTTT
>TRBJ2-2|TRBV7-2|.|.
CASSRISTANTGELFF
TGTGCCAGCAGCCGAATAAGCACAGCTAACACCGGGGAGCTGTTTTTT
>TRBJ2-1|TRBV27|few|TRBD2
CASGAGTSGSNEQFF
TGTGCCAGTGGGGCCGGGACTAGCGGGAGCAATGAGCAGTTCTTC
>TRBJ2-1|TRBV11-2|.|TRBD2
CASSRNSGRTYNEQFF
TGTGCCAGCAGCCGGAATAGCGGGAGAACCTACAATGAGCAGTTCTTC
>TRBJ1-2|TRBV27|few|.
CASSLSPGAYGYTF
TGTGCCAGCAGTTTATCACCAGGGGCCTATGGCTACACCTTC
>TRBJ2-5|TRBV7-2|.|.
CASSLRRGGETQYF
TGTGCCAGCAGCCTTAGAAGGGGAGGAGAGACCCAGTACTTC
>TRBJ2-7|TRBV27|.|TRBD1
CASSTGTGGYEQYF
TGTGCCAGCAGTACCGGGACAGGGGGGTACGAGCAGTACTTC
>TRBJ2-3|TRBV9|few|TRBD1
CASSVGQGATDTQYF
TGTGCCAGCAGCGTAGGACAGGGGGCAACAGATACGCAGTATTTT